The rows below give T cell receptor beta chains drawn from one sample of a study of T cells in Graves' hyperthyroidism and ophthalmopathy. A single record per CDR3 protein comes from TCRdb applying MiXCR to the multiplex PCR reads. Altogether nearly 600,000 distinct CDR3 sequences are present, approximately 14% being singletons, with the ten largest covering 6.5% to 9%. Sequencing input: blood. The receptors here all came from a woman between 18 and 29 years old with Graves' ophthalmopathy. The CDR3 runs from the conserved cysteine through the conserved F or W. A D gene is named only where the DNA matches it firmly. Clone sizes are given selectively: once, few, many, or a class where the clone is expanded.

>TRBJ1-2|.|.|TRBV19
CASSIFNGYGYTF
TGTGCCAGTAGTATATTTAACGGCTATGGCTACACCTTC
>TRBJ1-1|.|.|TRBV3-1
CASSQAGGRGTEAFF
TGTGCCAGCAGCCAAGCGGGGGGGAGGGGGACTGAAGCTTTCTTT
>TRBJ2-7|TRBD2|few|TRBV5-8
CASSAGRGALSGRLLAYEQYF
TGTGCCAGCAGCGCCGGCCGGGGGGCCTTAAGCGGGAGGCTCCTCGCCTACGAGCAGTACTTC
>TRBJ2-1|.|many|TRBV4-3
CASSQDWSGAYNEQFF
TGCGCCAGCAGCCAAGATTGGTCGGGAGCCTACAATGAGCAGTTCTTC
>TRBJ1-6|TRBD1|few|TRBV20-1
CSARTGGSSYNSPLHF
TGCAGTGCTCGTACAGGGGGCAGCTCCTATAATTCACCCCTCCACTTT
>TRBJ1-5|TRBD1|many|TRBV27
CASSSGDSFNQPQHF
TGTGCCAGCAGTTCCGGGGACAGCTTCAATCAGCCCCAGCATTTT
>TRBJ1-2|.|many|TRBV20-1
CSARPWNTARGYGYTF
TGCAGTGCTAGACCCTGGAATACAGCCCGCGGTTATGGCTACACCTTC
>TRBJ2-2|.|.|TRBV3-1
CASSLTSRSGELFF
TGTGCCAGCAGCTTAACGTCAAGGTCCGGGGAGCTGTTTTTT
>TRBJ2-3|.|.|TRBV4-3
CASSQVFEDTQYF
TGCGCCAGCAGCCAGGTATTCGAAGATACGCAGTATTTT
>TRBJ2-1|.|.|TRBV6-2/TRBV6-3
CASSSPGLNNEQFF
TGTGCCAGCAGTTCGCCGGGACTCAACAATGAGCAGTTCTTC
>TRBJ1-2|.|.|TRBV7-9
CASSLVQGSLYGYTF
TGTGCCAGCAGCTTAGTCCAGGGCTCACTCTATGGCTACACCTTC
>TRBJ2-7|TRBD2|.|TRBV28
CASPKLAGGLIGEQYF
TGTGCCAGCCCGAAACTAGCGGGAGGTTTAATTGGCGAGCAGTACTTC
>TRBJ2-2|.|many|TRBV2
CASSLQGTPYNTGELFF
TGTGCCAGCAGTTTACAGGGCACCCCTTATAACACCGGGGAGCTGTTTTTT
>TRBJ1-3|TRBD1|many|TRBV28
CASSSQGGAFGNTIYF
TGTGCCAGCAGTAGTCAGGGGGGGGCGTTTGGAAACACCATATATTTT
>TRBJ1-5|.|few|TRBV20-1
CSVRWAGNQPQHF
TGCAGTGTTCGGTGGGCAGGCAATCAGCCCCAGCATTTT
>TRBJ2-3|.|.|TRBV12-3/TRBV12-4
CASSVTGDAQYF
TGTGCCAGCAGTGTAACGGGGGATGCGCAGTATTTT
>TRBJ2-1|.|many|TRBV10-3
CAIGSGADEQFF
TGTGCCATCGGGTCGGGAGCCGATGAGCAGTTCTTC
>TRBJ1-1|TRBD1|many|TRBV28
CASSLSVGWDSSNTEAFF
TGTGCCAGCAGTTTATCAGTAGGGTGGGACAGCTCGAACACTGAAGCTTTCTTT
>TRBJ2-7|TRBD2|many|TRBV20-1
CSARDPAGADYEQYF
TGCAGTGCTAGAGATCCAGCGGGAGCAGACTACGAGCAGTACTTC
>TRBJ2-3|TRBD2|few|TRBV4-2
CASSLSGRTEDTQYF
TGTGCCAGCAGCCTTAGCGGGAGAACGGAAGATACGCAGTATTTT
>TRBJ2-7|TRBD2|many|TRBV28
CASSEERGLTYEQYF
TGTGCCAGCTCGGAGGAGCGGGGTCTTACCTACGAGCAGTACTTC
>TRBJ1-1|.|many|TRBV6-1
CASSPGFYTEAFF
TGTGCCAGCAGCCCCGGGTTTTACACTGAAGCTTTCTTT
>TRBJ1-5|.|many|TRBV27
CASSPRTAGGNQPQHF
TGTGCCAGCAGCCCGAGGACAGCGGGGGGCAATCAGCCCCAGCATTTT
>TRBJ2-1|.|many|TRBV6-2/TRBV6-3
CASSYLGPYNEQFF
TGTGCCAGCAGTTACCTTGGGCCCTACAATGAGCAGTTCTTC
>TRBJ1-1|.|many|TRBV7-9
CASSLVRAQPNTEAFF
TGTGCCAGCAGCTTAGTCAGGGCCCAACCGAACACTGAAGCTTTCTTT
>TRBJ1-4|TRBD1|.|TRBV29-1
CSASGTGKEKLFF
TGCAGCGCTAGCGGGACAGGGAAAGAAAAACTGTTTTTT
>TRBJ2-1|.|.|TRBV28
CASSFSPGEQFF
TGTGCCAGCAGTTTTTCCCCGGGTGAGCAGTTCTTC
>TRBJ2-7|.|many|TRBV12-3/TRBV12-4
CASGDTTYEQYF
TGTGCCAGCGGCGACACAACCTACGAGCAGTACTTC
>TRBJ1-4|TRBD1|many|TRBV12-3/TRBV12-4
CASSLGTGVGEKLFF
TGTGCCAGCAGTTTGGGGACAGGGGTTGGTGAAAAACTGTTTTTT
>TRBJ2-7|.|many|TRBV20-1
CSASPLSSDEQYF
TGCAGTGCTAGTCCTTTGTCTAGCGACGAGCAGTACTTC
>TRBJ1-2|TRBD1|many|TRBV28
CASSGPDRAYGYTF
TGTGCCAGCAGTGGCCCCGACAGGGCCTATGGCTACACCTTC
>TRBJ2-1|.|many|TRBV6-5
CASSYIWGDYNEQFF
TGTGCCAGCAGTTACATCTGGGGCGACTACAATGAGCAGTTCTTC
>TRBJ1-2|.|many|TRBV9
CASSPGVTESYGYTF
TGTGCCAGCAGCCCAGGAGTGACAGAATCCTATGGCTACACCTTC
>TRBJ1-1|.|many|TRBV29-1
CSGLGRSTEAFF
TGCAGCGGGCTGGGACGCAGCACTGAAGCTTTCTTT
>TRBJ1-2|.|.|TRBV9
CASSVGRVGGYTF
TGTGCCAGCAGCGTAGGGAGGGTGGGAGGCTACACCTTC
>TRBJ2-5|.|many|TRBV7-2
CASSYPGREETQYF
TGTGCCAGCAGCTACCCGGGCCGTGAAGAGACCCAGTACTTC
>TRBJ2-2|TRBD2|many|TRBV7-2
CASSLGALAGVNTGELFF
TGTGCCAGCAGCTTAGGGGCTCTAGCGGGAGTGAACACCGGGGAGCTGTTTTTT
>TRBJ2-2|.|.|TRBV12-3/TRBV12-4
CASRLPGAVELFF
TGTGCCAGCAGGCTCCCCGGGGCCGTCGAGCTGTTTTTT
>TRBJ1-1|.|many|TRBV6-2/TRBV6-3
CASSYRVDTEAFF
TGTGCCAGCAGTTACCGGGTCGACACTGAAGCTTTCTTT
>TRBJ2-7|.|many|TRBV27
CASRSDTGAYEQYF
TGTGCCAGTAGGTCGGACACGGGGGCCTACGAGCAGTACTTC
>TRBJ2-3|.|.|TRBV10-3
CANSVAGTDTQYF
TGTGCCAACAGTGTTGCGGGGACAGATACGCAGTATTTT
>TRBJ2-3|TRBD1|many|TRBV13
CASSPRDSFTDTQYF
TGTGCCAGCAGCCCCCGGGACAGCTTCACAGATACGCAGTATTTT
>TRBJ2-1|.|.|TRBV20-1
CSASTLGLTPDEQFF
TGCAGTGCTAGTACTTTGGGCCTCACTCCCGATGAGCAGTTCTTC
>TRBJ2-7|TRBD2|.|TRBV20-1
CSAEVGLAGDYEQYF
TGCAGTGCCGAGGTTGGACTAGCGGGAGACTACGAGCAGTACTTC
>TRBJ2-1|TRBD2|many|TRBV2
CASSRREVVEQFF
TGTGCCAGCTCGAGGCGGGAGGTAGTTGAGCAGTTCTTC
>TRBJ1-4|.|many|TRBV4-1
CASSWKSRDEKLFF
TGCGCCAGCAGTTGGAAAAGCAGGGACGAAAAACTGTTTTTT
>TRBJ1-3|TRBD1|.|TRBV19
CASNRGPGVNTIYF
TGTGCCAGCAACAGGGGGCCTGGGGTGAACACCATATATTTT
>TRBJ2-2|.|.|TRBV4-1
CASSYLRRGNTGELFF
TGCGCCAGCAGCTACCTTCGGAGGGGGAACACCGGGGAGCTGTTTTTT
>TRBJ2-1|.|many|TRBV3-1
CASSQRQRLNEQFF
TGTGCCAGCAGCCAAAGGCAGCGCCTGAATGAGCAGTTCTTC
>TRBJ2-7|TRBD2|.|TRBV4-1
CAGSLSGGTTYEQYF
TGCGCCGGCAGCCTCAGCGGGGGGACAACCTACGAGCAGTACTTC
>TRBJ1-1|.|many|TRBV28
CASSFVGSAEAFF
TGTGCCAGCAGTTTTGTCGGGAGCGCTGAAGCTTTCTTT
>TRBJ1-2|.|few|TRBV7-9
CASSLGGERDYGYTF
TGTGCCAGCAGCTTGGGGGGGGAACGGGACTATGGCTACACCTTC